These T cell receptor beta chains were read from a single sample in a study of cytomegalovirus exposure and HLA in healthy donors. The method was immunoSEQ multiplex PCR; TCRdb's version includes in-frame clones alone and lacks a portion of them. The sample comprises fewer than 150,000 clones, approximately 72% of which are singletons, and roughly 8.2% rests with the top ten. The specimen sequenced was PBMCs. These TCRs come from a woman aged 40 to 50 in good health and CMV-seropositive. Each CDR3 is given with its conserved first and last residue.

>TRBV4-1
CASSQDRDRAYEQYF
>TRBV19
CASSIGQFSYGYTF
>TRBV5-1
CASRTDSTQPQHF
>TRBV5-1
CASSPTGANTEAFF
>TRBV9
CASNGQMNTEAFF
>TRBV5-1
CASSLGGQNSYEQYF
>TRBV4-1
CASSQRGSSGQETQYF
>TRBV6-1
CASSEQGLYTGELFF
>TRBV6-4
CASSASGGYNEQFF
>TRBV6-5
CASTRDISNTEAFF
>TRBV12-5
CASGLDFYNEQFF